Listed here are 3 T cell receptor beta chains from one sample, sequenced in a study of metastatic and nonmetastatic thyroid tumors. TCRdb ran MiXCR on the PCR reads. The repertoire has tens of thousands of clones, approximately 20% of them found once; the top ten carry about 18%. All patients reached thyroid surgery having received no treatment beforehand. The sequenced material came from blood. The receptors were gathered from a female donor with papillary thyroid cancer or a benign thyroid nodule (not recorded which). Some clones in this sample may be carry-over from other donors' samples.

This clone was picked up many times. The CDR3 coding sequence is TGTGCCACCACTCCGGAGAAGGGGAAGGCTTACGAGCAGTACTTC. It codes for CATTPEKGKAYEQYF. This chain connects TRBV2 to TRBJ2-7; D possibly corresponds to TRBD1 (5 bases). The CDR3 runs to 15 residues. Germline CDR1 and CDR2: SNHLY and FYNNEI. Trimming took 10 bases from V and 4 from J, leaving 23 bases between them.

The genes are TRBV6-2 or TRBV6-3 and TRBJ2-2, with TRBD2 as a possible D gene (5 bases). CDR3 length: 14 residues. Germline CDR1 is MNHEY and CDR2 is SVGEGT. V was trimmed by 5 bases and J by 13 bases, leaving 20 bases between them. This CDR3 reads CASSSLWRTRGLFF. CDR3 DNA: TGTGCCAGCAGTAGCCTCTGGCGGACCCGGGGGCTGTTTTTT.

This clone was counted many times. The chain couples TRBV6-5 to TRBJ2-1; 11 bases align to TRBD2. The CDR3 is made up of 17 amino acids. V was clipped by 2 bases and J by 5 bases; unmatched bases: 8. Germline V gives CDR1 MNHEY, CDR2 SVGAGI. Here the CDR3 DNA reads TGTGCCAGCAGTTACGGGCTAGCGGGGGGTGGGCACAATGAGCAGTTCTTC. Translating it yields CASSYGLAGGGHNEQFF.